This T cell receptor (beta chain) was sequenced in a study of blood T cells in healthy people across ages. This clonotype was observed a few times. Then a second PCR, running roughly 7 to 11 cycles, was carried out with a sample-barcoded 5' primer and a J-beta primer mix. One entry per CDR3 protein, called by TCRdb with MiXCR from the 5' RACE reads. The table has 1.5 million to 2 million distinct CDR3 sequences, roughly two fifths seen once. Trimming pared 4 bases from V and 4 bases from J, leaving 16 bases between. CDR1 SGHTA and CDR2 FQGTGA come from the germline V gene. This CDR3 spans 15 amino acids.

The specimen sequenced was blood. This receptor was obtained from a human donor in good health. This sequence joins TRBV7-3 and TRBJ2-5, with a weak D call TRBD1 (8 bases). This chain's CDR3 is CASSSTHRGGETQYF. CDR3 DNA sequence: TGTGCCAGCAGCTCTACCCACAGGGGGGGAGAGACCCAGTACTTC.